This T cell receptor (beta chain) was recovered during a study of shared clonotypes between healthy human individuals (dated by TCRdb to 2019 to 2021). With respect to the entire study: The cohort comprised a couple of women and a few men aged 18 to 49 years. Blood TCR repertoires of a handful of healthy adults were deeply sequenced to estimate repertoire size and the extent of clonotype sharing between individuals. For each donor, three plates each were used for CD4 naive and CD4 memory, two plates were used for CD8 naive, and one plate was used for CD8 memory. Libraries were prepared and TCR repertoires were sequenced by different laboratories using diverse techniques, in order to increase sequencing depth and limit assay-specific biases. Between about 0.85 and 8.9 billion PBMCs per donor were obtained by leukapheresis.

Using the deep immunoSEQ assay, TCR CDR3 regions were amplified from genomic DNA by multiplex PCR. Extracted genomic DNA from each cell subset was distributed evenly across all wells of several immunoSEQ 96-well plates, and each plate was treated as a replicate. For sorted subsets, about 200 ng genomic DNA, equal to some 28,000 T cell genomes, was loaded into each replicate PCR. The purified libraries were quantified using a Qubit 3.0 fluorometer, sized with a Bioanalyzer 2100, and then quantified again using the KAPA Library Quantification kit. Every immunoSEQ 96-well plate was sequenced on a separate single-read 150-cycle Illumina NextSeq 550 flow cell. As for the original processing: Because the immunoSEQ output included only junctional sequences and no quality scores, the filtering could not be the same as the filtering used for full-length reads. Sequences were annotated with PyIR, a Python wrapper for IgBLAST v1.9, and V/J genes and CDR3 were assigned using IMGT germline references. Reads with weak V/J assignments (E-value above 1e-6), missing CDR3, stop codons, out-of-frame junctions, or ambiguous translated residues were removed. A V3J clonotype was defined by an identical inferred V gene, J gene, and CDR3 amino acid sequence. Percentage overlap between repertoires was calculated by dividing the number of shared unique clonotypes by the size of the smaller repertoire. Richness of each repertoire was evaluated using RTK rarefaction, the Chao1 estimator, and Recon v2.1 estimates of unobserved clonotypes. Generation probabilities were computed with OLGA for all TCRbeta clonotypes obtained by the gDNA method from four donors. TCRdb mirrors the immuneACCESS table, restricted to in-frame sequences. Some clones are absent from its copies; in checked studies, under half trace to an unresolved V gene, and the reason for the others is unknown. The DNA was the basis for D and trimming; V, J and clone size are from that table. Within this sample are 640,000 or so clones, with less than 80% of them counted one time only. The ten largest clones represent 1.8% of the sample.

The paper's findings and limits, for the study overall: Higher generation probabilities were observed for clonotypes shared by all four sorted-subset donors than for non-shared clonotypes. Naive subsets generally had larger estimated clonotype richness than memory subsets did. Across four donors, approximately 5% of naive CD4, roughly 3.4% of naive CD8, 2.3% of memory CD4, and approximately 0.4% of memory CD8 clonotypes were shared. Pairwise subsampling led to the expectation that sequencing depth would affect the degree of clonotype sharing among donors. Because the study included a small number of donors, the genetic and exposure-history diversity represented was limited. Rarefaction of sorted-subset datasets indicated incomplete sequencing despite the large sequencing depth. Sampling was limited to blood, and TCR repertoires in tissue likely differ from TCR repertoires in blood.

As for this clone: Its antigen remains unidentified. No quality values exist for individual bases; no much larger clone is one base distant.

Looking up the germline V gene yields CDR1 SGHAT and CDR2 FQNNGV. Including cysteine and phenylalanine, the CDR3 has 14 amino acids. Of all the DNA, just the CDR3 is kept, 42 bases in frame from base 1. Trimming at the junction amounts to 6 bases on V and 0 bases on J, and the germline ends lie 12 bases apart. The donors were healthy, HIV-negative adults who had no recently reported acute infections or vaccinations. All donors were Caucasian adults living in Nashville, Tennessee, USA. CD4+ T cells were enriched through magnetic negative selection, after which naive cells were positively selected on CD45RA and the remaining negative fraction served as the memory subset. After blood collection by leukapheresis, PBMCs were isolated using Ficoll-Histopaque density gradient centrifugation and then cryopreserved in the vapor phase of liquid nitrogen. Purity and quantity of every magnetically sorted T cell population were checked by analytical flow cytometry. From each sorted fraction, genomic DNA was isolated and quantified by UV absorbance on a Nanodrop 2000c.

The chain is encoded by TRBV11-2 joined to TRBJ2-7; the D gene identity is not certain. The origin of this receptor is a woman aged 25 to 39 in good health. Sequencing input: memory CD4+ T cells sorted from blood. This specimen's cell subset or site label, per the study, means: CD45RA-negative fraction. The DNA reads as follows: TGTGCCAGCAGTTTAATGGAGTACTCCTACGAGCAGTACTTC. This is translated as CASSLMEYSYEQYF. The variable domain in full, with residues beyond the CDR3 obtained from the reference TRBV11-2 and TRBJ2-7 genes, is EAGVAQSPRYKIIEKRQSVAFWCNPISGHATLYWYQQILGQGPKLLIQFQNNGVVDDSQLPKDRFSAERLKGVDSTLKIQPAKLEDSAVYLCASSLMEYSYEQYFGPGTRLTVT.